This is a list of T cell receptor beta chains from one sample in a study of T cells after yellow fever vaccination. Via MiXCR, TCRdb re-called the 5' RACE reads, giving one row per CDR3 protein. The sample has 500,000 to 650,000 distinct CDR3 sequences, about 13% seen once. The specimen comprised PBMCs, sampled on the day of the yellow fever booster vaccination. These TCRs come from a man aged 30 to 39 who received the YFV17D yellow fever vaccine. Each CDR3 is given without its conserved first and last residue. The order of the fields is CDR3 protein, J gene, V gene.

CDR3 protein: SVDSLREGAKGTQY
J gene: TRBJ2-3
V gene: TRBV29-1

CDR3 protein: ASSLTSVAGPGRNEQF
J gene: TRBJ2-1
V gene: TRBV7-8

CDR3 protein: ASSTTGTSGLPGGEQF
J gene: TRBJ2-1
V gene: TRBV5-1

CDR3 protein: ASSLDPRAQY
J gene: TRBJ2-5
V gene: TRBV5-1

CDR3 protein: ASSLSAGSPSTDTQY
J gene: TRBJ2-3
V gene: TRBV7-9

CDR3 protein: SASSDLNSYNEQF
J gene: TRBJ2-1
V gene: TRBV20-1

CDR3 protein: ASGPRGSHYEQY
J gene: TRBJ2-7
V gene: TRBV6-1

CDR3 protein: ASSLMPGEAF
J gene: TRBJ1-1
V gene: TRBV12-3/TRBV12-4

CDR3 protein: ASSLTITDTQY
J gene: TRBJ2-3
V gene: TRBV7-2

CDR3 protein: ASSQDSGQGRGYT
J gene: TRBJ1-2
V gene: TRBV3-1

CDR3 protein: ASSLGRGTQY
J gene: TRBJ2-5
V gene: TRBV12-3/TRBV12-4

CDR3 protein: ASSLGVGMFNEQF
J gene: TRBJ2-1
V gene: TRBV12-3/TRBV12-4

CDR3 protein: ASSGLSYSSYEQY
J gene: TRBJ2-7
V gene: TRBV7-9

CDR3 protein: SANHQGPPYEQY
J gene: TRBJ2-7
V gene: TRBV20-1

CDR3 protein: ASSYTGRAPEQF
J gene: TRBJ2-1
V gene: TRBV6-5

CDR3 protein: ASSQAGYEQY
J gene: TRBJ2-7
V gene: TRBV3-1

CDR3 protein: ASSEWVEYNEQF
J gene: TRBJ2-1
V gene: TRBV10-1

CDR3 protein: ASSIFQGAETQY
J gene: TRBJ2-5
V gene: TRBV19

CDR3 protein: ASQLAGVGSEQY
J gene: TRBJ2-7
V gene: TRBV27

CDR3 protein: ASSLERWSGEQF
J gene: TRBJ2-1
V gene: TRBV11-3

CDR3 protein: ASSLDRSSYEQY
J gene: TRBJ2-7
V gene: TRBV12-3/TRBV12-4

CDR3 protein: ASSQSGTGGWYQPQH
J gene: TRBJ1-5
V gene: TRBV3-1

CDR3 protein: ATSDYEGSHHRNQPQH
J gene: TRBJ1-5
V gene: TRBV24-1

CDR3 protein: ASSVAASGSFGYNEQF
J gene: TRBJ2-1
V gene: TRBV9